The T cell receptor (beta chain) described here comes from a study of T cells in Graves' hyperthyroidism and ophthalmopathy. RNA transcripts yielded amplified TCR beta CDR3 regions. HTBI primers were the set used in a first-round RT-PCR of the TCR CDR3. Via MiXCR, TCRdb re-called the multiplex PCR reads, giving one row per CDR3 protein. Of 370,000 or so distinct CDR3 sequences detected, less than 15% appear once; the ten largest clones hold about a fifth. Uncontrolled infection, other autoimmune disease, pregnancy or lactation excluded patients. It was approximately 9.4 ml of fresh peripheral blood that supplied the PBMCs. Of note for this clonotype: Its antigen is not identified.

Study-level points and caveats: Blood also showed most of the thyroid clonotypes that were expanded above 0.001.

J was trimmed by 6 bases and V by 2 bases; bases with no gene match: 4. The CDR3 contains 13 residues. Germline V gives CDR1 DFQATT, CDR2 SNEGSKA (reference sequence). The sample taken for sequencing was blood. This chain connects TRBV20-1 to TRBJ1-2; 9 bases are shared with TRBD1. This receptor was identified in a man aged 30 to 45 with Graves' hyperthyroidism that later progressed to Graves' ophthalmopathy. The CDR3 here is CSARLQGANGYTF. The CDR3 DNA sequence: TGCAGTGCTAGATTACAGGGGGCAAATGGCTACACCTTC.